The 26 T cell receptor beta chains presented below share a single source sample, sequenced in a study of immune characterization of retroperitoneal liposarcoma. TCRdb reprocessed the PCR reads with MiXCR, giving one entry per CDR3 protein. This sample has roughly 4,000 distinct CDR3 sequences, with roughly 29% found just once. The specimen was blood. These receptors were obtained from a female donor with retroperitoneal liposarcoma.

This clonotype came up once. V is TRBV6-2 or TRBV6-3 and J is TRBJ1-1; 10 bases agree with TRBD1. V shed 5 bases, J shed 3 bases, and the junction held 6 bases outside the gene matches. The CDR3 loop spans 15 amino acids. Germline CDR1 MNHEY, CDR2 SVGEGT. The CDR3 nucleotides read TGTGCCAGCAGTCCCCGGGACAGGGGAGACACTGAAGCTTTCTTT. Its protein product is CASSPRDRGDTEAFF.

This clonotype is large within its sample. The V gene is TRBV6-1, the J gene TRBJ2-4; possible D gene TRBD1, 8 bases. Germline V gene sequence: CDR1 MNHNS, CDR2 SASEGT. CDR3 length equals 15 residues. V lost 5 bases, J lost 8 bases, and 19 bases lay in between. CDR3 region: CASSYRGQGGDIQYF. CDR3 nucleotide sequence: TGTGCCAGCAGTTATCGTGGACAGGGAGGGGACATTCAGTACTTC.

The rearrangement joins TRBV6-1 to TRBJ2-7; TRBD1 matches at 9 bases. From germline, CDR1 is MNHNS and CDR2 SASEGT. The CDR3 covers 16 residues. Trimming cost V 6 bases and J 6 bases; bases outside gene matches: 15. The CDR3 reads CASSRVVTLQGAEQYF. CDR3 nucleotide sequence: TGTGCCAGCAGCCGCGTTGTAACATTACAGGGGGCCGAGCAGTACTTC.

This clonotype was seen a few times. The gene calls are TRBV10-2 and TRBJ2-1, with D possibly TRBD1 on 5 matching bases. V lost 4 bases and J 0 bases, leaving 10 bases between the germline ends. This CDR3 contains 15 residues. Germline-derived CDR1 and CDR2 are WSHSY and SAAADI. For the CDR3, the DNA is TGCGCCAGCAGTGGTCTTGACAGCTCCTACAATGAGCAGTTCTTC. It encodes CASSGLDSSYNEQFF.

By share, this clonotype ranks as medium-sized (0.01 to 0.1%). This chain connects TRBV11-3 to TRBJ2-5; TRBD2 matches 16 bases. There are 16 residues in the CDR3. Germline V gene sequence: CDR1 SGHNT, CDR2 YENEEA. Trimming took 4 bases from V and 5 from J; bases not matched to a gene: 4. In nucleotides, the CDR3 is TGTGCCAGCAGCTCGGGACTAGCGGGAGGGTATGAGACCCAGTACTTC. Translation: CASSSGLAGGYETQYF.

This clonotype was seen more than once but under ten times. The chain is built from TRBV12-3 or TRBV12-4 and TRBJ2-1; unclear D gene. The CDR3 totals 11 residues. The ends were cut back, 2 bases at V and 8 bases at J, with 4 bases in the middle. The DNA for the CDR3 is TGTGCCAGCAGTTTAATGTATGAGCAGTTCTTC. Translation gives CASSLMYEQFF.

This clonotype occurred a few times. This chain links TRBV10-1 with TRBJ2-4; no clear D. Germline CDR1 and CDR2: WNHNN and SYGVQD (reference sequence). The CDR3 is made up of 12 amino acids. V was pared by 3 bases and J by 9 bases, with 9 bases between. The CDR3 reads CASSDGGVIQYF. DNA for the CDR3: TGCGCCAGCAGTGATGGTGGGGTCATTCAGTACTTC.

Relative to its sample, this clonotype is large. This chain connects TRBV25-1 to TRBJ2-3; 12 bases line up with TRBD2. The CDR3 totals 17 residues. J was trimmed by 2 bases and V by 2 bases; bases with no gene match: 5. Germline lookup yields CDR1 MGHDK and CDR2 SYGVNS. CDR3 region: CASSEQGLAGDTDTQYF. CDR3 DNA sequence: TGTGCCAGCAGTGAACAGGGACTAGCGGGCGACACAGATACGCAGTATTTT.

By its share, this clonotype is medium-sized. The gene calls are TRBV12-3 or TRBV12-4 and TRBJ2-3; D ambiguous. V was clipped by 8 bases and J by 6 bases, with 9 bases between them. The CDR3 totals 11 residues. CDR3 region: CASGFADTQYF. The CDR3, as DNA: TGTGCCAGCGGATTTGCGGATACGCAGTATTTT.

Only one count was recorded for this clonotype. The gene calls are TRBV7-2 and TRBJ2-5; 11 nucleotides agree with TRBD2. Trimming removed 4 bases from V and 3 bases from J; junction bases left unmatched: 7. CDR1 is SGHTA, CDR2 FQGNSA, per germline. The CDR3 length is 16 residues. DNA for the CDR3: TGTGCCAGCAGCTCAACCGGGACTAGCGGAAAAGAGACCCAGTACTTC. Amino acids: CASSSTGTSGKETQYF.

CDR3 sequence reads: CASSYISQGSQPQHF. CDR3 sequence (DNA): TGTGCCAGCAGTTACATAAGTCAGGGTTCTCAGCCCCAGCATTTT. The chain joins TRBV6-2 or TRBV6-3 to TRBJ1-5; TRBD1 is a possible D gene (5 bases). V gave up 2 bases and J gave up 6 bases, with 14 bases separating them. CDR3 size: 15 residues. The germline CDR1 and CDR2 sequences are MNHEY and SVGEGT.

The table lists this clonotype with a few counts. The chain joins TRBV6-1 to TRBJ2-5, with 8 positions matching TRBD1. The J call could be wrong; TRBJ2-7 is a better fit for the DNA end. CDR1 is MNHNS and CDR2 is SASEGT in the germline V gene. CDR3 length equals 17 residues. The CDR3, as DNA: TGTGCCAGCAGTGAAGAAGGCCATAGACAGGGGATGGACGAGCAGTACTTC. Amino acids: CASSEEGHRQGMDEQYF.

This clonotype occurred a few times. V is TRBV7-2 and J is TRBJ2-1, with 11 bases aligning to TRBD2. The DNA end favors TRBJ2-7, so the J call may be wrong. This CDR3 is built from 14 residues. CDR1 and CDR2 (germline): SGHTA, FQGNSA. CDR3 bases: TGTGCCAGCAGCTTAACTAGCGGGAGTGCCGAGCAGTACTTC. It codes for CASSLTSGSAEQYF.

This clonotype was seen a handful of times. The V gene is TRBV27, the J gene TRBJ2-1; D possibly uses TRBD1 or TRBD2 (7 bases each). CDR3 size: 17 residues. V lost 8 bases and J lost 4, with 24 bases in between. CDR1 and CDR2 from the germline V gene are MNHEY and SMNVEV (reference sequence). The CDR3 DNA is TGTGCCAGCCGGGCGGGAGCAGGGGGGAAACCTTACAATGAGCAGTTCTTC. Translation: CASRAGAGGKPYNEQFF.

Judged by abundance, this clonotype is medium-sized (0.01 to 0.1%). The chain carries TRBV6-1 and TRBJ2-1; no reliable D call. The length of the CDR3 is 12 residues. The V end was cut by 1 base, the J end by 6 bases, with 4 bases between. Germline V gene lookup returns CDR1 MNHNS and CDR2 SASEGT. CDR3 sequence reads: CASSEVGNEQFF. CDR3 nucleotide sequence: TGTGCCAGCAGTGAAGTGGGCAATGAGCAGTTCTTC.

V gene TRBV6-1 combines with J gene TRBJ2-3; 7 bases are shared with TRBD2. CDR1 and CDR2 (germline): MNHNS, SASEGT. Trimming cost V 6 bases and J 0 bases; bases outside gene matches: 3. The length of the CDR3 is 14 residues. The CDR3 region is CASRQAGSTDTQYF. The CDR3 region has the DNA TGTGCCAGCAGACAAGCGGGAAGCACAGATACGCAGTATTTT.

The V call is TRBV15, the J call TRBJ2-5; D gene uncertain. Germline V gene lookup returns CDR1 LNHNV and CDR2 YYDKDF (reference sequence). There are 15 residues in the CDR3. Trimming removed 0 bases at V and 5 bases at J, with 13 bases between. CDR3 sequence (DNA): TGTGCCACCAGCAGAGAATTGTATTGGGGTGAGACCCAGTACTTC. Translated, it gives CATSRELYWGETQYF.

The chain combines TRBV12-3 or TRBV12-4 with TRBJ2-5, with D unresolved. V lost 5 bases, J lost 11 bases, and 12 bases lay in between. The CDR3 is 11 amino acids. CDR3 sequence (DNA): TGTGCCAGCAGTCCCGGCCATGAACAGTACTTC. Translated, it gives CASSPGHEQYF.

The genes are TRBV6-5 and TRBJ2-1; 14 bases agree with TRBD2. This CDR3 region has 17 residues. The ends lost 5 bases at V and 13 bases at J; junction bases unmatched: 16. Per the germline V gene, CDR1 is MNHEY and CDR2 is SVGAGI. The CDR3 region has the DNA TGTGCCAGCAGTGAGGAGACTAGCGGGGGGGTCCAAGAGACCCAGTTCTTC. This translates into CASSEETSGGVQETQFF.

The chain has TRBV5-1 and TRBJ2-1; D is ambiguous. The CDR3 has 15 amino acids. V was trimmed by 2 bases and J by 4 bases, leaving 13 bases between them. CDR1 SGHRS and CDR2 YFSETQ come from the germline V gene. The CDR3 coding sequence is TGCGCCAGCAGCTTACTGGCAGAAAAGTACAATGAGCAGTTCTTC. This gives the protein CASSLLAEKYNEQFF.

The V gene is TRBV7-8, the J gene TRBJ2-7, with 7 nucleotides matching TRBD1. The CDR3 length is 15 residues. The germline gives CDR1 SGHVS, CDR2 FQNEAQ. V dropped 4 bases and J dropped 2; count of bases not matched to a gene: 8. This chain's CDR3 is CASSSLADRAYEQYF. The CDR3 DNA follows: TGTGCCAGCAGCTCCCTCGCCGACAGGGCCTACGAGCAGTACTTC.

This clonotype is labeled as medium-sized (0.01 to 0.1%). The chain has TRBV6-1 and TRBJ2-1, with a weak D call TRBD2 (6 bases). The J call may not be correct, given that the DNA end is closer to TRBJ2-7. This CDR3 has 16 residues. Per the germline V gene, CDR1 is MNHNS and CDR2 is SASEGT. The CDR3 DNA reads TGTGCCAGCAGTGGGACGAGACTACCTGAGGAGGGAGAGCAGTACTTC. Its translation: CASSGTRLPEEGEQYF.

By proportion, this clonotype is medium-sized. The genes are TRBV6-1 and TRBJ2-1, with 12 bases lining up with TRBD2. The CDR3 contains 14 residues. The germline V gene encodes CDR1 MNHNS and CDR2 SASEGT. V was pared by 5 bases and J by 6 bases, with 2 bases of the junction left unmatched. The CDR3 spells CASSRTSGTNEQFF. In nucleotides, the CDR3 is TGTGCCAGCAGTAGGACTAGCGGGACCAATGAGCAGTTCTTC.

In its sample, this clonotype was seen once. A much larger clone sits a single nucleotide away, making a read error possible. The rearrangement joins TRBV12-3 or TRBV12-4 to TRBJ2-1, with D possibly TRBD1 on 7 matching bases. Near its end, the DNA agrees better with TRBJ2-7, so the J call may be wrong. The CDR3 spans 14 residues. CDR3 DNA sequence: TGTGCCAGCAGCCCGGAGGGGGCTATCAATGAGCAGTACTTC. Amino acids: CASSPEGAINEQYF.

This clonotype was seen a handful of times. This CDR3 is CASSFSGGSYEQFF. The CDR3 DNA follows: TGTGCCAGCAGCTTTAGCGGGGGATCCTACGAGCAGTTCTTC. V is TRBV7-2 and J is TRBJ2-1; 9 positions match TRBD2. V trimming: 3 bases; J trimming: 10 bases; junction bases outside the gene matches: 7. The CDR3 is 14 residues long. Germline V gives CDR1 SGHTA, CDR2 FQGNSA.

The CDR3 bases are TGTGCCACCAAAGGACTAGCGACAGATACGCAGTATTTT. Amino acids: CATKGLATDTQYF. The J gene is TRBJ2-3, the V gene TRBV10-3; 9 bases map to TRBD2. In germline, CDR1 is ENHRY, CDR2 SYGVKD. V shed 10 bases, J shed 3 bases, and the junction held 5 bases outside the gene matches. CDR3 length: 13 residues.